These T cell receptor beta chains were read from a single sample in a study of blood T cell repertoires in COVID-19. The assay was immunoSEQ multiplex PCR, and TCRdb's table has in-frame clones only and misses some. The table records around 250,000 clones, under 90% of them present only once. The specimen was PBMCs or T cells enriched from blood (not recorded which). All receptors derive from a man younger than 30 who had recovered from COVID-19. Each CDR3 is given with its conserved first and last residue. Each record gives: V gene, D gene, clone size, J gene, CDR3 protein, CDR3 DNA. A D gene is named only where the DNA matches it firmly. Only part of the rows carry a size: once, few, many, or a class if the clone is expanded.

TRBV19	TRBD2	NA	TRBJ2-7	CASSRTRAGAYEQYF	TGTGCCAGTAGTAGGACCCGGGCGGGAGCGTACGAGCAGTACTTC
TRBV19	TRBD1	NA	TRBJ2-5	CASSAMTGSETQYF	TGTGCCAGTAGTGCAATGACAGGGTCGGAGACCCAGTACTTC
TRBV7-9	TRBD1	NA	TRBJ2-1	CASSSGQGRGSGEQFF	TGTGCCAGCAGTTCGGGACAGGGAAGAGGTAGCGGTGAGCAGTTCTTC
TRBV27	NA	NA	TRBJ2-1	CASSLSGGLSYNEQFF	TGTGCCAGCAGTTTATCGGGGGGGCTATCCTACAATGAGCAGTTCTTC
TRBV6-1	TRBD1	NA	TRBJ1-1	CASSEYPGQLNTEAFF	TGTGCCAGCAGTGAATACCCGGGACAGTTGAACACTGAAGCTTTCTTT
TRBV2	NA	NA	TRBJ2-3	CASSEFPGEDTQYF	TGTGCCAGCAGTGAATTTCCAGGTGAAGATACGCAGTATTTT
TRBV11-3	NA	NA	TRBJ1-4	CASSSGDSTNEKLFF	TGTGCCAGCAGTTCCGGCGACAGCACTAATGAAAAACTGTTTTTT
TRBV30	NA	NA	TRBJ2-7	CAWRSRGVAYEQYF	TGTGCCTGGAGGTCGCGGGGTGTAGCCTACGAGCAGTACTTC
TRBV10-1	NA	NA	TRBJ1-5	CASYKASNQPQHF	TGCGCCAGCTATAAAGCTTCCAATCAGCCCCAGCATTTT
TRBV30	NA	NA	TRBJ2-7	CAWSDPSRAEDEQYF	TGTGCCTGGAGTGATCCCTCCAGGGCTGAGGACGAGCAGTACTTC
TRBV30	TRBD1	NA	TRBJ1-5	CAWSVTGAMEPQHF	TGTGCCTGGAGTGTTACAGGGGCTATGGAGCCCCAGCATTTT
TRBV19	TRBD1	NA	TRBJ1-2	CASSRKGTADHYGYTF	TGTGCCAGTAGTCGAAAAGGGACAGCCGATCACTATGGCTACACCTTC
TRBV28	TRBD1	NA	TRBJ1-2	CASSPRTGNYGYTF	TGTGCCAGCAGCCCTAGGACAGGAAACTATGGCTACACCTTC
TRBV19	TRBD2	NA	TRBJ2-5	CASSIAIAGSQTQYF	TGTGCCAGTAGTATCGCAATAGCGGGGAGTCAGACCCAGTACTTC
TRBV9	TRBD1	NA	TRBJ2-7	CASSVVSLKDRDYEQYF	TGTGCCAGCAGCGTAGTCTCCCTTAAAGACAGGGACTACGAGCAGTACTTC
TRBV11-3	TRBD2	NA	TRBJ2-1	CASTLGLVALGEQFF	TGTGCCAGCACCTTGGGACTAGTCGCTTTGGGAGAGCAGTTCTTC
TRBV13	TRBD1	NA	TRBJ2-5	CASSLEGTGREETQYF	TGTGCCAGCAGCTTAGAAGGGACAGGGCGTGAAGAGACCCAGTACTTC
TRBV4-1	TRBD2	NA	TRBJ2-7	CASSPRLAGAYEQYF	TGCGCCAGCAGCCCAAGACTAGCGGGAGCCTACGAGCAGTACTTC
TRBV5-4	TRBD1	NA	TRBJ1-4	CASSLDRGNEKLFF	TGTGCCAGCAGCTTGGACAGGGGGAATGAAAAACTGTTTTTT
TRBV11-1	NA	few	TRBJ2-7	CASSLATLGEQYF	TGTGCCAGCAGCTTAGCGACCCTCGGGGAGCAGTACTTC
TRBV19	TRBD2	few	TRBJ2-2	CASTPAGGTKTGELFF	TGTGCCAGTACCCCGGCGGGGGGTACGAAGACCGGGGAGCTGTTTTTT
TRBV5-1	NA	NA	TRBJ2-7	CASSPRVGYEQYF	TGCGCCAGCAGCCCACGGGTCGGCTACGAGCAGTACTTC
TRBV5-1	TRBD2	NA	TRBJ2-1	CASSRAWTSGIFYNEQFF	TGCGCCAGCAGCCGAGCGTGGACTAGCGGGATCTTCTACAATGAGCAGTTCTTC
TRBV7-2	TRBD1	NA	TRBJ1-2	CASSSIREGANGYTF	TGTGCCAGCAGCTCGATTCGGGAGGGGGCAAATGGCTACACCTTC
TRBV7-8	NA	once	TRBJ1-1	CASSYPSAENTEAFF	TGTGCCAGCAGCTACCCTTCAGCGGAGAACACTGAAGCTTTCTTT